Each of the 26 T cell receptor beta chains below was sequenced from the same sample in a study of blood T cell repertoires in COVID-19. The method was immunoSEQ multiplex PCR; TCRdb's version includes in-frame clones alone and lacks a portion of them. The table records under 150,000 clones, 80% to 90% of them present only once. The sample was PBMCs or T cells enriched from blood (not recorded which). The source is a woman in her forties or fifties who had recovered from COVID-19.

The CDR3 coding sequence is TGTGCCAGCAACCCCGGGACAGGGGGCAACGAGCAGTACTTC. It encodes CASNPGTGGNEQYF. The chain carries TRBV2 and TRBJ2-7; TRBD1 agrees at 12 bases. V was clipped by 7 bases and J by 5 bases; unmatched bases: 6. This CDR3 comprises 14 residues. CDR1 and CDR2 from the germline V gene are SNHLY and FYNNEI.

This clone has just a few counts. The chain couples TRBV6-5 to TRBJ2-7; the D gene is possibly TRBD2 (5 bases). Germline V gene sequence: CDR1 MNHEY, CDR2 SVGAGI. Trimming pared 2 bases from V and 4 bases from J, leaving 15 bases between. The CDR3 totals 15 residues. Here the CDR3 reads CASSYRNREPYEQYF. Written as DNA, the CDR3 is TGTGCCAGCAGTTACCGGAACCGGGAACCGTACGAGCAGTACTTC.

The chain employs TRBV5-1 and TRBJ2-1; the match to TRBD1 covers 9 bases. The junction had 8 bases not matched to a gene; V was cut back by 5 bases and J by 8 bases. Germline CDR1 and CDR2: SGHRS and YFSETQ. CDR3 size: 14 residues. In DNA form, the CDR3 reads TGCGCCAGCAGGGGGGACAGGGAGGTCGATGAGCAGTTCTTC. Translating it yields CASRGDREVDEQFF.

The CDR3 protein is CAWDTGTGVSYEQYF. The CDR3 DNA follows: TGTGCCTGGGATACCGGGACAGGGGTCTCCTACGAGCAGTACTTC. The genes are TRBV30 and TRBJ2-7; 10 nucleotides agree with TRBD1. The trim removed 5 bases at V and 0 bases at J, leaving 7 bases unmatched. Germline V gives CDR1 GTSNPN, CDR2 SVGIG (reference sequence). This CDR3 is built from 15 residues.

The rearrangement joins TRBV7-2 to TRBJ1-5; possibly TRBD1 for D (5 bases). Trimming stripped 1 base from V and 7 bases from J, with 11 bases between. The CDR3 is 14 amino acids. Germline CDR1 and CDR2: SGHTA and FQGNSA. DNA for the CDR3: TGTGCCAGCAGCTTAGACGGGACTCGACAGCCCCAGCATTTT. This encodes CASSLDGTRQPQHF.

The gene calls are TRBV6-5 and TRBJ1-1; TRBD1 matches 8 bases. V lost 7 bases, J lost 6 bases, and 7 bases stayed unmatched. The germline V gene encodes CDR1 MNHEY and CDR2 SVGAGI. The CDR3 has 13 residues. The CDR3 DNA reads TGTGCCAGCAAAGGACAGGGAAGGCCTGAAGCTTTCTTT. The encoded protein is CASKGQGRPEAFF.

The gene calls are TRBV27 and TRBJ1-6, with D possibly TRBD1 on 5 matching bases. Germline V gene sequence: CDR1 MNHEY, CDR2 SMNVEV (reference sequence). Deletions cut 1 base from V and 4 bases from J, with 8 bases between. The CDR3 has 15 residues. Here the CDR3 DNA reads TGTGCCAGCAGTTTATACGGGGGGTATAATTCACCCCTCCACTTT. Protein sequence: CASSLYGGYNSPLHF.

The V gene is TRBV7-2, the J gene TRBJ1-5; D is unclear. The V gene's germline CDR1 is SGHTA and CDR2 FQGNSA. The CDR3 extends over 15 amino acids. Trimming removed 3 bases at V and 0 bases at J, with 9 bases between. Here the CDR3 reads CASSFTGISNQPQHF. The CDR3 DNA reads as TGTGCCAGCAGCTTTACGGGTATTAGCAATCAGCCCCAGCATTTT.

The chain links TRBV6-5 to TRBJ1-1; D remains unclear. The CDR3 is 11 residues long. V dropped 7 bases and J dropped 3 bases, with 6 bases sitting between them. In germline, CDR1 is MNHEY, CDR2 SVGAGI. CDR3: CASIGYTEAFF. DNA of the CDR3: TGTGCCAGCATCGGGTACACTGAAGCTTTCTTT.

The chain recombines TRBV27 with TRBJ2-7; D not certain. The V gene's germline CDR1 is MNHEY and CDR2 SMNVEV (reference sequence). The CDR3 has 12 amino acids. The germline V and J ends were trimmed by 5 bases and 3 bases, with 8 bases remaining between them. CDR3 bases: TGTGCCAGCAGTACCCCAGGCTACGAGCAGTACTTC. Translated: CASSTPGYEQYF.

The chain couples TRBV9 to TRBJ1-1; 8 bases fit TRBD1. CDR1 SGDLS and CDR2 YYNGEE come from the germline V gene. CDR3 length: 15 residues. After removal of 4 bases from V and 6 bases from J, the junction contained 11 bases not matched to a gene. DNA for the CDR3: TGTGCCAGCAGCAAAAACAGGGGGTTGGGCCCTGAAGCTTTCTTT. This gives the protein CASSKNRGLGPEAFF.

This clone has only one observation. V usage is TRBV12-3 or TRBV12-4 and J usage is TRBJ2-5; TRBD1 matches 9 bases. V shed 6 bases, J shed 4 bases, and the junction held 3 bases outside the gene matches. The CDR3 covers 13 residues. The chain's CDR3 is CASRGQGGETQYF. The DNA of the CDR3 is TGTGCCAGCAGGGGACAGGGCGGAGAGACCCAGTACTTC.

The rearrangement joins TRBV30 to TRBJ1-1; tentatively, D is TRBD1 (6 bases). With 8 bases removed from V and 0 bases from J, the gap between germline ends came to 16 bases. CDR3 length: 14 amino acids. CDR1 and CDR2 from the germline V gene are GTSNPN and SVGIG (reference sequence). The CDR3 loop reads CAQEGDTLNTEAFF. CDR3 sequence (DNA): TGTGCCCAGGAAGGGGACACTTTGAACACTGAAGCTTTCTTT.

The chain links TRBV15 to TRBJ2-2; 12 bases align to TRBD2. Trimming cost V 6 bases and J 2 bases; bases outside gene matches: 4. The germline gives CDR1 LNHNV, CDR2 YYDKDF (reference sequence). This CDR3 is 16 amino acids long. The CDR3 bases are TGTGCCACCAGAGCTAGCGGGGGGGCTAACACCGGGGAGCTGTTTTTT. Amino acids: CATRASGGANTGELFF.

J is TRBJ1-2 and V is TRBV19; 8 bases map to TRBD1. Germline V gene lookup returns CDR1 LNHDA and CDR2 SQIVND (reference sequence). V dropped 6 bases and J dropped 0; count of bases not matched to a gene: 6. CDR3 length: 15 amino acids. The chain's CDR3 is CASSPWTGSNYGYTF. The CDR3 DNA follows: TGTGCCAGTAGCCCATGGACAGGGTCTAACTATGGCTACACCTTC.

The genes are TRBV15 and TRBJ2-7; 7 bases line up with TRBD1. The V gene's germline CDR1 is LNHNV and CDR2 YYDKDF (reference sequence). Trimming removed 0 bases from V and 0 bases from J; junction bases left unmatched: 11. This CDR3 comprises 18 residues. The CDR3 region is CATSRDLGGTVVSYEQYF. Written as DNA, the CDR3 is TGTGCCACCAGCAGAGATTTGGGTGGGACAGTTGTCTCCTACGAGCAGTACTTC.

In this sample, this clone turned up a few times. The chain has TRBV5-6 and TRBJ1-5; a possible D gene is TRBD1 (5 bases). The V and J ends lost 0 bases and 7 bases respectively, with 11 bases between them. The CDR3 covers 14 residues. Per germline, CDR1 SGHDT and CDR2 YYEEEE. Here the CDR3 DNA reads TGTGCCAGCAGCTTGGCCCAGGGAGGGCAGCCCCAGCATTTT. This sequence encodes CASSLAQGGQPQHF.

V is TRBV4-1 and J is TRBJ2-3, with 9 bases that match TRBD2. V lost 3 bases and J lost 1; bases outside the gene matches: 5. The CDR3 is made up of 16 amino acids. CDR1 and CDR2 from the germline V gene are MGHRA and YSYEKL. The CDR3 nucleotides are TGCGCCAGCAGCCAGACCCAGCGGGGGGGCACAGATACGCAGTATTTT. Amino acid sequence: CASSQTQRGGTDTQYF.

The CDR3 bases are TGTGCCAGCAGTGCGGGGAGAACGAGGGAGACCCAGTACTTC. Its protein product is CASSAGRTRETQYF. The V gene is TRBV2, the J gene TRBJ2-5; possibly TRBD2 for D (5 bases). Germline CDR1 is SNHLY and CDR2 is FYNNEI. The CDR3 sequence is 14 residues long. Trimming took off 4 bases at V and 5 bases at J, with 14 bases between the two ends. The variable domain in full, with the rest retrieved from reference TRBV2 and TRBJ2-5, is EPEVTQTPSHQVTQMGQEVILRCVPISNHLYFYWYRQILGQKVEFLVSFYNNEISEKSEIFDDQFSVERPDGSNFTLKIRSTKLEDSAMYFCASSAGRTRETQYFGPGTRLLVL.

Only a few counts were recorded for this clone. This rearrangement joins TRBV9 to TRBJ2-3; TRBD1 matches at 8 bases. After removal of 0 bases from V and 2 bases from J, the junction contained 2 bases not matched to a gene. From germline, CDR1 is SGDLS and CDR2 YYNGEE. The CDR3 sequence is 15 residues long. CDR3 coding DNA: TGTGCCAGCAGCGTAGCTCAGGGGGCCACAGATACGCAGTATTTT. Amino acids: CASSVAQGATDTQYF.

The chain links TRBV10-1 to TRBJ1-6; D may be TRBD1 (5 bases). CDR3 length: 16 amino acids. Trimming cost V 6 bases and J 0 bases, with 12 bases left between them. Germline CDR1 is WNHNN and CDR2 is SYGVQD (reference sequence). The CDR3 protein is CASRPGTDSYNSPLHF. The CDR3 DNA reads as TGCGCCAGCAGACCCGGGACTGACTCCTATAATTCACCCCTCCACTTT.

V is TRBV2 and J is TRBJ2-3; possibly TRBD2 for D (6 bases). V gave up 5 bases and J gave up 4 bases, with 16 bases separating them. Germline lookup yields CDR1 SNHLY and CDR2 FYNNEI. The CDR3 covers 15 residues. The CDR3 sequence is CASSPTGRLADTQYF. CDR3 DNA: TGTGCCAGCAGTCCTACGGGGAGGTTGGCAGATACGCAGTATTTT.

This chain links TRBV6-5 with TRBJ1-5; D is ambiguous. The CDR3 is 15 amino acids. V was shortened by 7 bases and J by 0 bases, with 13 bases between the two germline ends. Germline V lookup: CDR1 MNHEY, CDR2 SVGAGI. The CDR3 DNA reads as TGTGCCAGCAAGTCGGGCGCGGGTAGCAATCAGCCCCAGCATTTT. It is translated as CASKSGAGSNQPQHF.

This clone was observed a single time. The chain combines TRBV7-2 with TRBJ1-5; the D is unclear. V lost 1 base to trimming and J lost 2 bases, with 12 bases between them. Germline loops: CDR1 SGHTA, CDR2 FQGNSA. The CDR3 extends over 16 amino acids. This chain's CDR3 is CASSLVEGGGNQPQHF. The CDR3 DNA reads as TGTGCCAGCAGCTTAGTTGAGGGCGGAGGCAATCAGCCCCAGCATTTT.

The V call is TRBV18, the J call TRBJ1-5; tentative D call: TRBD1 (5 bases). The germline V gene has CDR1 KGHSH and CDR2 LQKENI. V lost 1 base, J lost 1 base, and 5 bases lay in between. The CDR3 extends over 14 amino acids. The CDR3 DNA reads as TGTGCCAGCTCACCACAGGGGAGCAATCAGCCCCAGCATTTT. This translates into CASSPQGSNQPQHF.

CDR3 protein: CASSLGWVGREDNEQFF. The CDR3, as DNA: TGTGCCAGCAGCTTGGGGTGGGTTGGCAGGGAAGACAATGAGCAGTTCTTC. The chain combines TRBV5-6 with TRBJ2-1; a possible D gene is TRBD1 (5 bases). The length of the CDR3 is 17 residues. Germline V lookup: CDR1 SGHDT, CDR2 YYEEEE. Trimming took 0 bases from V and 5 from J, leaving 18 bases between them.